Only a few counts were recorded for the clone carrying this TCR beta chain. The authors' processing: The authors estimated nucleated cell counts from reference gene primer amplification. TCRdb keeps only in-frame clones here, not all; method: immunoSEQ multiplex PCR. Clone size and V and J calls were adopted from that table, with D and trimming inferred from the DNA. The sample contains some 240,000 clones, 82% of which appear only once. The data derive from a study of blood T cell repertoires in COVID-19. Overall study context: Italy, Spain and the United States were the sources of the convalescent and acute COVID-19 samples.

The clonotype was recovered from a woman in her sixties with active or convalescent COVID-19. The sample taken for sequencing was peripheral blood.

CDR3 amino acids: CASSLRNTGELFF. The CDR3 DNA reads as TGTGCCAGCAGTTTACGGAACACCGGGGAGCTGTTTTTT. V gene TRBV12-3 or TRBV12-4 combines with J gene TRBJ2-2; D uncertain. V lost 2 bases to trimming and J lost 1 base, with 2 bases between them. This CDR3 has 13 amino acids.